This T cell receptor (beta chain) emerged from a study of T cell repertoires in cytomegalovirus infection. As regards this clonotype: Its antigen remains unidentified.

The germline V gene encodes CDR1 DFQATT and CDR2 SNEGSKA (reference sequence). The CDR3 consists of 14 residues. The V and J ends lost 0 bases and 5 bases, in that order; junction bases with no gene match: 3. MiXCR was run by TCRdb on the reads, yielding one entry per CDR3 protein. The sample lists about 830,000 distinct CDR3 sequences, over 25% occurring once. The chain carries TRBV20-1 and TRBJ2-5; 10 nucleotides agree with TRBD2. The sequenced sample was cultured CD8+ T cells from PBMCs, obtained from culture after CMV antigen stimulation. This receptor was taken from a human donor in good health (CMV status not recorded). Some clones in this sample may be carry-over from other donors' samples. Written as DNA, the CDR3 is TGCAGTGCTAGAGATGGTAGCGGGAGGGAGACCCAGTACTTC. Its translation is CSARDGSGRETQYF.